This TCR beta chain was profiled in a study of blood T cell repertoires in COVID-19. Study as a whole: Samples representing acute and convalescent COVID-19 were sourced from the United States, Italy and Spain.

Methods used by the authors: Scientists estimated how many nucleated cells there were by amplifying reference gene primers. Repertoires were generated with immunoSEQ multiplex PCR, while TCRdb's copy carries only in-frame clones and drops some. V and J calls and clone size are given by that table; D and trimming were obtained from the DNA. The table records about 180,000 clones, roughly 86% of them present only once. This CDR3 has 14 residues. V was pared by 5 bases and J by 7 bases, with 8 bases of the junction left unmatched. CDR1 is LNHDA and CDR2 is SQIVND in the germline V gene (reference sequence). Allocation to cohorts depended on clinical history reported by the participants.

The sample taken for sequencing was PBMCs or T cells enriched from blood (not recorded which). The clonotype comes from a woman aged 25 to 39 who had recovered from COVID-19. This rearrangement joins TRBV19 to TRBJ2-1; 7 bases map to TRBD2. The CDR3 bases are TGTGCCAGTAGTCGAGGCGGGAGCCTTAATGAGCAGTTCTTC. Translation: CASSRGGSLNEQFF. Drawing the rest from reference TRBV19 and TRBJ2-1, the complete variable domain is DGGITQSPKYLFRKEGQNVTLSCEQNLNHDAMYWYRQDPGQGLRLIYYSQIVNDFQKGDIAEGYSVSREKKESFPLTVTSAQKNPTAFYLCASSRGGSLNEQFFGPGTRLTVL.